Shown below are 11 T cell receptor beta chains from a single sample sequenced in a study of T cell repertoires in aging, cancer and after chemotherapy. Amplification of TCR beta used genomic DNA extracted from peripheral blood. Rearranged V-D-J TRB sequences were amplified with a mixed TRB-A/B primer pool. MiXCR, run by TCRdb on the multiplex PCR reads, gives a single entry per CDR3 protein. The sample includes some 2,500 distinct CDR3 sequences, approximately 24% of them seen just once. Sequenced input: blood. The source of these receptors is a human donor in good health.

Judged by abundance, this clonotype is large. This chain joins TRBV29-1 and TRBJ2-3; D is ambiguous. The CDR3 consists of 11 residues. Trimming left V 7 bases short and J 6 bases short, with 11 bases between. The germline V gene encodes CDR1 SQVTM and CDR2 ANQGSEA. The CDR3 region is CSGLGTDTQYF. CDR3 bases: TGCAGCGGACTCGGAACGGATACGCAGTATTTT.

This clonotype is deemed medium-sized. The CDR3 spells CASSIMAGTEAFF. CDR3 sequence (DNA): TGTGCCAGTAGTATAATGGCAGGCACTGAAGCTTTCTTT. The chain couples TRBV19 to TRBJ1-1; D gene ambiguous. The V gene's germline CDR1 is LNHDA and CDR2 SQIVND (reference sequence). The length of the CDR3 is 13 residues. V lost 2 bases, J lost 4 bases, and 8 bases lay in between. The full variable domain, rest sourced from reference TRBV19 and TRBJ1-1, is DGGITQSPKYLFRKEGQNVTLSCEQNLNHDAMYWYRQDPGQGLRLIYYSQIVNDFQKGDIAEGYSVSREKKESFPLTVTSAQKNPTAFYLCASSIMAGTEAFFGQGTRLTVV.

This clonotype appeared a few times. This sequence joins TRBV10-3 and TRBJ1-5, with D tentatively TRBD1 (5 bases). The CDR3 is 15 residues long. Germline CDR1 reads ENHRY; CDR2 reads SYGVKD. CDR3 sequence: CAFKSPRQPNQPQHF. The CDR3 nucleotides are TGTGCATTCAAAAGTCCCCGACAGCCAAATCAGCCCCAGCATTTT.

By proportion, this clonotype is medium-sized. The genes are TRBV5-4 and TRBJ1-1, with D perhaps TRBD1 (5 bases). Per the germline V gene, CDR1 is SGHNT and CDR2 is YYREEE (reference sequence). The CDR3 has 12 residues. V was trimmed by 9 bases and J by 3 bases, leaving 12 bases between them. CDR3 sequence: CANQGPDTEAFF. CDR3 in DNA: TGTGCCAATCAGGGTCCGGACACTGAAGCTTTCTTT.

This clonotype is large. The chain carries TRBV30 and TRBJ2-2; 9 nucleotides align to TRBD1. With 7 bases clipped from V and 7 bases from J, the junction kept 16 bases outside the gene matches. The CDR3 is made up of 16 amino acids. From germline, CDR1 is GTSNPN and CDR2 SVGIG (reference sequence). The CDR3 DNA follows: TGTGCCTCCCCTCACAAGCCTAAGACAGGGGGCGGGGAGCTGTTTTTT. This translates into CASPHKPKTGGGELFF.

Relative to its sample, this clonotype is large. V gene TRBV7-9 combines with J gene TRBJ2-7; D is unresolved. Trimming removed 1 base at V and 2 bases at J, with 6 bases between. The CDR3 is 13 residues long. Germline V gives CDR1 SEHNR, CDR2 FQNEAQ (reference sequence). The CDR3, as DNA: TGTGCCAGCAGCTTAGACAGAACCTACGAGCAGTACTTC. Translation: CASSLDRTYEQYF.

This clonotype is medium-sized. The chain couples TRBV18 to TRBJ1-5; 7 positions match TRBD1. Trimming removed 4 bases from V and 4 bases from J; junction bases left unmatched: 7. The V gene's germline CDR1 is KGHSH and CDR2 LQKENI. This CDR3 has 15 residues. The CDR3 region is CASSQTGATNQPQHF. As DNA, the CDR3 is TGTGCCAGCTCACAAACAGGGGCAACGAATCAGCCCCAGCATTTT. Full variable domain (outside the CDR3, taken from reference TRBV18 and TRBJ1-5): NAGVMQNPRHLVRRRGQEARLRCSPMKGHSHVYWYRQLPEEGLKFMVYLQKENIIDESGMPKERFSAEFPKEGPSILRIQQVVRGDSAAYFCASSQTGATNQPQHFGDGTRLSIL.

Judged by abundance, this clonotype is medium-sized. CDR3 DNA: TGTGCCAGCAGTTACAACGGGCGGGGAGCTAATGAAAAACTGTTTTTT. This encodes CASSYNGRGANEKLFF. The chain combines TRBV6-5 with TRBJ1-4; D is ambiguous. V was pared by 2 bases and J by 3 bases, with 13 bases between. The germline V gene has CDR1 MNHEY and CDR2 SVGAGI. CDR3 size: 16 residues.

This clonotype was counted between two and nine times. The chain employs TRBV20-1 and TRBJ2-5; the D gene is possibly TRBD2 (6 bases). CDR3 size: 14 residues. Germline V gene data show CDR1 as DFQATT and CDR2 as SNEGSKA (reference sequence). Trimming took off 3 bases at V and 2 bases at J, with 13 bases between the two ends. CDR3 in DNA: TGCAGTGCTAGCATAGGGGCGGGACAAGAGACCCAGTACTTC. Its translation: CSASIGAGQETQYF.

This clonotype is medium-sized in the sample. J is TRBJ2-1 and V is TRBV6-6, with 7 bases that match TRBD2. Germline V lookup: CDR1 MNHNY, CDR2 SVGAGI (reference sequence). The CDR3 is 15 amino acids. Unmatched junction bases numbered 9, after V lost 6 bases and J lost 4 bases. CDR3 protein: CASSLGTTAYNEQFF. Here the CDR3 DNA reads TGTGCCAGCAGCCTCGGGACTACCGCTTACAATGAGCAGTTCTTC.

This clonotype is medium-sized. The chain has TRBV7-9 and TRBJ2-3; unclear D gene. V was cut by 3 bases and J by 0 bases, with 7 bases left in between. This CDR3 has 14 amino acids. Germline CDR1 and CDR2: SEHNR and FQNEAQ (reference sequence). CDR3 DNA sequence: TGTGCCAGCAGCTTTTCATCTAGCACAGATACGCAGTATTTT. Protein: CASSFSSSTDTQYF.